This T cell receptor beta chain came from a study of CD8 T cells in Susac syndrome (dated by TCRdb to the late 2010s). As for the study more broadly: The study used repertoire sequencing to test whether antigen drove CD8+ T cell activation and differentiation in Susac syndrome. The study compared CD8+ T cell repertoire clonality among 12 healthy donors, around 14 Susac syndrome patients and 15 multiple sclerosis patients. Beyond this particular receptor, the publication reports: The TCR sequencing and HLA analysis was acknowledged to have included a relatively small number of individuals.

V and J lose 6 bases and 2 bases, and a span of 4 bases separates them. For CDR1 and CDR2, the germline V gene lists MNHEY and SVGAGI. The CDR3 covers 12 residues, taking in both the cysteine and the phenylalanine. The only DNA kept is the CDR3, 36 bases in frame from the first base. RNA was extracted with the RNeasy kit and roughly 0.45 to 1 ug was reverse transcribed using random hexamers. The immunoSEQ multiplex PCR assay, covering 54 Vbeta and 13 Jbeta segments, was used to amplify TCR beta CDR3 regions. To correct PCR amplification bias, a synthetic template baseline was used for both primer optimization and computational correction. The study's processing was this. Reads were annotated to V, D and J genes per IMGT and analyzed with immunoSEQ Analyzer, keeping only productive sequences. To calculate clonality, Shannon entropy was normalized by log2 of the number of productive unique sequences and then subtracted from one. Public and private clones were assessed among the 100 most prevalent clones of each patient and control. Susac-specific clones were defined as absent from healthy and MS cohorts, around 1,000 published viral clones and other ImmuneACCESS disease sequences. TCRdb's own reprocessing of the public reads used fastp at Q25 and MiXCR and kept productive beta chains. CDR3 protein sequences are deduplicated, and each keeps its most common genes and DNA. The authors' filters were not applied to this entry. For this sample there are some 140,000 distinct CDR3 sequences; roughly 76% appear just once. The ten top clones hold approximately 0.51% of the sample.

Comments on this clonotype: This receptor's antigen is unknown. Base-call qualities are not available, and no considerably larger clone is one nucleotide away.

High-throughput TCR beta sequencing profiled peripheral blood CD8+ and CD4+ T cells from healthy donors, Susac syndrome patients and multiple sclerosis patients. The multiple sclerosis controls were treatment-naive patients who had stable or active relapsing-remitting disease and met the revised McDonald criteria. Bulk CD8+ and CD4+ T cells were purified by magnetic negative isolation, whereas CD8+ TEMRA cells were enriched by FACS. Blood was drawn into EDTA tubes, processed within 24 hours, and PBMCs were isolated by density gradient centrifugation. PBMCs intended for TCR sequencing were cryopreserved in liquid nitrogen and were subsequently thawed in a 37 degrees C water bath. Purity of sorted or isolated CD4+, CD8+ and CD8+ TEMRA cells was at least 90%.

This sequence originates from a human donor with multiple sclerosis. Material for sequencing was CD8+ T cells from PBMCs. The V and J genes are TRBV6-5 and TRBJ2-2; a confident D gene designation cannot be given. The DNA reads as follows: TGTGCCAGCAGGGGAAACACCGGGGAGCTGTTTTTT. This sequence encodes CASRGNTGELFF.